This T cell receptor beta chain was sequenced during a study of vaccination and CD4 T cells after COVID-19. Cultured CD4+ T-cell DNA underwent Oncomine TCR Beta short-read sequencing. TCRdb independently ran MiXCR on the PCR reads; one entry per CDR3 protein. The top ten hold about 8% of the sample, which has fewer than 15,000 distinct CDR3 sequences, under 55% seen once. In regard to this clonotype: Its antigen is not known.

The treatment denotes: roughly 11-day PBMC culture with coronavirus spike peptide pools or control peptides (ViraFEST assay). After expanding antigen-specific T cells with peptide pools, ViraFEST sequenced their TCRs. Here the sequenced sample was CD4+ T cells from blood, cultured in vitro, taken after SARS-CoV-2 vaccination. This TCR came from a human donor who had recovered from COVID-19.

In nucleotides, the CDR3 is TGCGCCAGCACCCAGAACAGGCTAGCGACAGATACGCAGTATTTT. This translates into CASTQNRLATDTQYF. This chain connects TRBV5-1 to TRBJ2-3, with D perhaps matching TRBD2 (6 bases). V was pared by 6 bases and J by 3 bases, with 17 bases between. This CDR3 is built from 15 residues. Per germline, CDR1 SGHRS and CDR2 YFSETQ.